The count of the clone carrying this TCR beta chain is one. This specimen belongs to a study of blood T cell repertoires in COVID-19. Germline V gene data show CDR1 as SQVTM and CDR2 as ANQGSEA. CDR3 size: 19 residues. V lost 4 bases, J lost 1 base, and 22 bases stayed unmatched. The data were produced by immunoSEQ multiplex PCR, yet TCRdb's version contains in-frame clones alone and is incomplete. The data hold around 87,000 clones, with 77% observed a single time. The sample comprised peripheral blood. The receptor's source is a woman of 80 years or more with acute or convalescent COVID-19. This sequence joins TRBV29-1 and TRBJ2-7; 7 bases are shared with TRBD2. The CDR3 coding sequence is TGCAGCGTTGTCCGACTTGCTGGGGGGGGATATGTTTGTTCCTACGAGCAGTACTTC. Amino acid sequence: CSVVRLAGGGYVCSYEQYF.